The entry that follows covers one TCR beta chain sequence. Its specificity is not known. One end of the junction varies from germline; a read error may be responsible. This CDR3 region has 15 residues. CDR1 and CDR2 from the germline V gene are SGHAT and FQNNGV. This entry belongs to a study of cytomegalovirus exposure and HLA in healthy donors. The PCR used 60 Vbeta and 13 Jbeta primers. The table came from immunoSEQ multiplex PCR; TCRdb's copy has only in-frame clones and leaves some out. The data show about 160,000 clones, about three quarters seen once. Whole-study results and caveats: Available immune exposure information was restricted to CMV serostatus only.

The TCR was taken from a female donor in good health and CMV-seronegative. The V gene is TRBV11-2, the J gene TRBJ1-4; D call uncertain. The specimen was PBMCs. In nucleotides, the CDR3 is TGTGTCAGCAGCTCCGAGGGAGGTCGATGGGAAAAACTGTTTTTT. Translated, it gives CVSSSEGGRWEKLFF.